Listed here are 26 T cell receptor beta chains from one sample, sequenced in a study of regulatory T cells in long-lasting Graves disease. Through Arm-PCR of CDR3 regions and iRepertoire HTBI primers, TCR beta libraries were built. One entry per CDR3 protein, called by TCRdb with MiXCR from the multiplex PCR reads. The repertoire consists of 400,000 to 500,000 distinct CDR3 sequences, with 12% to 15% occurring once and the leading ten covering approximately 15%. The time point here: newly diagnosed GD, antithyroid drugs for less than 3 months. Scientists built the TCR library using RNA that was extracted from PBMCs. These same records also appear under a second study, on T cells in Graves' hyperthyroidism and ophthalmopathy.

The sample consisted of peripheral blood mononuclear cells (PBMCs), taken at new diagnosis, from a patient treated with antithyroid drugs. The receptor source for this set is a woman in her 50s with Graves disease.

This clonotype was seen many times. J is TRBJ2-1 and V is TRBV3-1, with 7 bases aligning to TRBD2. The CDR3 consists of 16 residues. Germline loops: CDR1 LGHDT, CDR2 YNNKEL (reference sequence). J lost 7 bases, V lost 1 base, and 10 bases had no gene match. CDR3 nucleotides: TGTGCCAGCAGCCAAGTTGTGGGAGGGCCGGAGAATGAGCAGTTCTTC. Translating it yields CASSQVVGGPENEQFF.

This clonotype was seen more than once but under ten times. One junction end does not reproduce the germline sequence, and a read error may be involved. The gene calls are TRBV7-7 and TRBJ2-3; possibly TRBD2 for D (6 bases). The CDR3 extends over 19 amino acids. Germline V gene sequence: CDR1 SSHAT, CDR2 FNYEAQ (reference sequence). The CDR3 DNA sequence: TGTGCTAGCAGCCCCTATCGGCAGGGCGGGGACCAAAGCACAGATACGCAGTATTTT. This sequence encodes CASSPYRQGGDQSTDTQYF.

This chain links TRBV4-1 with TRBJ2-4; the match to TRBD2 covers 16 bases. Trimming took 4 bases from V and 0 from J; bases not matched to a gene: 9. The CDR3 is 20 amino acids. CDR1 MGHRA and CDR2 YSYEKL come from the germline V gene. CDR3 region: CASSPAGTSGREGAKNIQYF. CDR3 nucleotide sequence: TGCGCCAGCAGCCCAGCCGGGACTAGCGGGAGGGAGGGAGCCAAAAACATTCAGTACTTC.

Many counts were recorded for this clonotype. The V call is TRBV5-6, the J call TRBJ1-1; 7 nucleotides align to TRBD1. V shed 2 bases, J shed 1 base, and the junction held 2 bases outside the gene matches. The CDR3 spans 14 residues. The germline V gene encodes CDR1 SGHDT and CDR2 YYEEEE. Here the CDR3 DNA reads TGTGCCAGCAGCTTTTGGGACAGGAACACTGAAGCTTTCTTT. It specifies CASSFWDRNTEAFF.

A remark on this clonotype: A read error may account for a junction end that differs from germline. CDR3 amino acids: CASSLGRASTNEKLSF. Here the CDR3 DNA reads TGTGCCAGCAGCTTAGGCAGGGCATCAACTAATGAAAAACTGTCTTTT. This chain links TRBV7-9 with TRBJ1-4, with a tentative D call TRBD1 (5 bases). Germline V gives CDR1 SEHNR, CDR2 FQNEAQ (reference sequence). The CDR3 consists of 16 residues.

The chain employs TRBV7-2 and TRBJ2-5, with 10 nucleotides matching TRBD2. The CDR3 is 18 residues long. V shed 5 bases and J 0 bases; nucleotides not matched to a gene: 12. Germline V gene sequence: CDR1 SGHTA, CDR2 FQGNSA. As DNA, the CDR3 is TGTGCCAGCAGCCAAGGACCAGCGGGAGGGCCCGACCAAGAGACCCAGTACTTC. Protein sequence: CASSQGPAGGPDQETQYF. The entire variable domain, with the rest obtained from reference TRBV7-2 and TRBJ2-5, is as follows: GAGVSQSPSNKVTEKGKDVELRCDPISGHTALYWYRQSLGQGLEFLIYFQGNSAPDKSGLPSDRFSAERTGGSVSTLTIQRTQQEDSAVYLCASSQGPAGGPDQETQYFGPGTRLLVL.

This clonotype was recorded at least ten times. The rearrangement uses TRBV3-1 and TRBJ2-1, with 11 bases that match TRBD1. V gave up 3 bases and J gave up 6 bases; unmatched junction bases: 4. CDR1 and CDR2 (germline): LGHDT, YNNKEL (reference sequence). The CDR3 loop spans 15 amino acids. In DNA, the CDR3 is TGTGCCAGCAGCCAGGACAGGGGGCGATCCAATGAGCAGTTCTTC. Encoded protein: CASSQDRGRSNEQFF.

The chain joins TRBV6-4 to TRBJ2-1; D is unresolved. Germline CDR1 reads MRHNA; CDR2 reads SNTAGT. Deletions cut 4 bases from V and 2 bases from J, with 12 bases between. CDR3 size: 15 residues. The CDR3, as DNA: TGTGCCAGCAGTGTTGGAGTAACAACCTACAATGAGCAGTTCTTC. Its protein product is CASSVGVTTYNEQFF.

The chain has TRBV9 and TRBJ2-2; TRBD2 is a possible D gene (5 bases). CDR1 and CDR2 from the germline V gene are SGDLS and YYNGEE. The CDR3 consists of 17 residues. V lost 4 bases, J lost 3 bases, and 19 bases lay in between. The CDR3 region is CASSPLGEGVYTGELFF. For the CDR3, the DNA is TGTGCCAGCAGCCCCTTGGGAGAGGGAGTCTACACCGGGGAGCTGTTTTTT.

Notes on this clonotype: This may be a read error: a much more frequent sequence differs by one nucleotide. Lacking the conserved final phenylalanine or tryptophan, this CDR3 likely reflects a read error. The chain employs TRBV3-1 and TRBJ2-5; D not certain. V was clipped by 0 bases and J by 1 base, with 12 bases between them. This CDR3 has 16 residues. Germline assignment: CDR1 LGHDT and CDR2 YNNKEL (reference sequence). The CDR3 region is CASSQDLSRPQETQYL. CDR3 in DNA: TGTGCCAGCAGCCAAGATCTGTCTAGGCCCCAAGAGACCCAGTACCTC.

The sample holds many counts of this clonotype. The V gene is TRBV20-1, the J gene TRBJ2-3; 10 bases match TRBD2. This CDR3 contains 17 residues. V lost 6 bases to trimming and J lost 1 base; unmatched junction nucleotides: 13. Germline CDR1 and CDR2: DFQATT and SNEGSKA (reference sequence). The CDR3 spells CSAPGTSETSRTDTQYF. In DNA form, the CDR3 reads TGCAGTGCCCCCGGGACTAGCGAAACTTCTCGCACAGATACGCAGTATTTT.

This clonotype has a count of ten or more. The DNA for the CDR3 is TGTGCCAGCAGTTACAGGGTAAGAAAGAATCAGCCCCAGCATTTT. It codes for CASSYRVRKNQPQHF. This chain joins TRBV12-3 or TRBV12-4 and TRBJ1-5; TRBD1 is a possible D gene (6 bases). V was clipped by 4 bases and J by 4 bases, with 14 bases between them. The CDR3 has 15 residues.

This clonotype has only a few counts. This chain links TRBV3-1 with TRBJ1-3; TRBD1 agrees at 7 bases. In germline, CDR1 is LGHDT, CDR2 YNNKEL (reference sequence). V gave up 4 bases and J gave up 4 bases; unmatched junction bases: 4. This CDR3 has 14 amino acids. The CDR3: CASSLPGQGNTIYF. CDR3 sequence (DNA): TGTGCCAGCAGCCTCCCGGGACAGGGAAACACCATATATTTT.

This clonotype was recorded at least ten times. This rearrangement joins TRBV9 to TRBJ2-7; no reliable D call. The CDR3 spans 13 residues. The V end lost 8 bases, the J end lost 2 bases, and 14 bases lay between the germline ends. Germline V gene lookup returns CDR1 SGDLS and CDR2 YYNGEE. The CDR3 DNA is TGTGCCAGTGCCGCCGGGCCGACCTACGAGCAGTACTTC. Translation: CASAAGPTYEQYF.

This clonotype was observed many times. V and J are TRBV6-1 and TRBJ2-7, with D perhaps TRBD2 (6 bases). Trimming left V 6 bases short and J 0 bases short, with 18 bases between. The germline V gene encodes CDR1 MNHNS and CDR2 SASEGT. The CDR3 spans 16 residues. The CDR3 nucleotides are TGTGCCAGCAGCCTTAACCCCGGGACTGCCTCCTACGAGCAGTACTTC. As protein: CASSLNPGTASYEQYF.

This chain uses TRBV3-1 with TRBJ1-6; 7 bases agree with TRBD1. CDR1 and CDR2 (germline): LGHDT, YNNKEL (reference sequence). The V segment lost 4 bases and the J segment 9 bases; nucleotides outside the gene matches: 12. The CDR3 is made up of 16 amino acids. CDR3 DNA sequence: TGTGCCAGCAGCCCGAGCTCAACAGGGGCGCCTTCACCCCTCCACTTT. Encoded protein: CASSPSSTGAPSPLHF. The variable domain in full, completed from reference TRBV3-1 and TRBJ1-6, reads DTAVSQTPKYLVTQMGNDKSIKCEQNLGHDTMYWYKQDSKKFLKIMFSYNNKELIINETVPNRFSPKSPDKAHLNLHINSLELGDSAVYFCASSPSSTGAPSPLHFGNGTRLTVT.

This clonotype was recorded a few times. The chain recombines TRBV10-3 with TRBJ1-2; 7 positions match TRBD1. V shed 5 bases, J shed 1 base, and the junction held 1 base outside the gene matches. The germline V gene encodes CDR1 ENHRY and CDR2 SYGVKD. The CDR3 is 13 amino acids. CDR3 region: CAISRQGNYGYTF. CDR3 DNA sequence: TGTGCCATCAGTAGACAGGGTAACTATGGCTACACCTTC.

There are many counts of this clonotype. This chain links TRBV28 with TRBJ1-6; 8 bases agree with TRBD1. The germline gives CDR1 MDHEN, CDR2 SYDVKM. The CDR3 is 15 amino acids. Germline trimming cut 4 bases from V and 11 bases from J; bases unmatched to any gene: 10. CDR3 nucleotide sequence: TGTGCCAGCAGTTCGGGGGGACAGGCCTCGACACCCCTCCACTTT. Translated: CASSSGGQASTPLHF.

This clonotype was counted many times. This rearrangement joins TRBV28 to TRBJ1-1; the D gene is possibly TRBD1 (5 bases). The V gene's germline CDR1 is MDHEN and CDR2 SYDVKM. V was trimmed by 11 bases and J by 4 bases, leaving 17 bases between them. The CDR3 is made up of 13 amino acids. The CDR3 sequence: CASQAGGVTEAFF. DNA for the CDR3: TGTGCCTCCCAAGCGGGGGGGGTCACTGAAGCTTTCTTT.

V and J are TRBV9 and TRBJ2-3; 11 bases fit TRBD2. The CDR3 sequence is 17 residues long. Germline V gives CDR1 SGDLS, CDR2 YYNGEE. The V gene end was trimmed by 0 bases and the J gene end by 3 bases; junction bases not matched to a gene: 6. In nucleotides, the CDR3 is TGTGCCAGCAGCGTAGTAGTAGGGACTAGCGGAACAGATACGCAGTATTTT. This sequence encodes CASSVVVGTSGTDTQYF.

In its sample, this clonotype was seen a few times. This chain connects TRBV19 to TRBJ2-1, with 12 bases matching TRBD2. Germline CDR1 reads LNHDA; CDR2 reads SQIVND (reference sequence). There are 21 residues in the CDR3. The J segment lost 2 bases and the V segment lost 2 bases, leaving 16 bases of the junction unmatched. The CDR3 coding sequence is TGTGCCAGTAGTATATCGGGCGGGGGAGGGCTAGCGGGAGGGACCTACAATGAGCAGTTCTTC. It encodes CASSISGGGGLAGGTYNEQFF.

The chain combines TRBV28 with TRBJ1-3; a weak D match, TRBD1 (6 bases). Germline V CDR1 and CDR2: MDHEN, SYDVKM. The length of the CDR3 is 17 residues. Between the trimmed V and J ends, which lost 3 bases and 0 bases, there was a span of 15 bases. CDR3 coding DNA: TGTGCCAGCAGTTTGATGCCACAGGGACCCTCTGGAAACACCATATATTTT. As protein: CASSLMPQGPSGNTIYF.

DNA for the CDR3: TGTGCCAGCAGCCCTATCTACGGGGAGCTGTTTTTT. Translated: CASSPIYGELFF. V gene TRBV9 combines with J gene TRBJ2-2; no firm D call. The CDR3 runs to 12 residues. Germline assignment: CDR1 SGDLS and CDR2 YYNGEE. Trimming removed 4 bases from V and 7 bases from J, with 8 bases in between.

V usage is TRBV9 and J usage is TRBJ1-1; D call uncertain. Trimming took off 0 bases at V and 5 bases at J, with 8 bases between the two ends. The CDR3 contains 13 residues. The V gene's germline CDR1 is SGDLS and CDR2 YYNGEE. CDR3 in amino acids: CASSVDQRTEAFF. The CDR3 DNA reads TGTGCCAGCAGCGTAGATCAACGAACTGAAGCTTTCTTT.

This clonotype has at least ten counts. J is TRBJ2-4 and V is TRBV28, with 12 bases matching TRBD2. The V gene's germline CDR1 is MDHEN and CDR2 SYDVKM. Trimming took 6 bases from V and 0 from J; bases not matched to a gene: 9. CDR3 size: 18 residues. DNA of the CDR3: TGTGCCAGCAGCCCTAGCGGGAGGGGCAGTCGAGCCAAAAACATTCAGTACTTC. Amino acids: CASSPSGRGSRAKNIQYF. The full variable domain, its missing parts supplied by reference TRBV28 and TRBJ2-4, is DVKVTQSSRYLVKRTGEKVFLECVQDMDHENMFWYRQDPGLGLRLIYFSYDVKMKEKGDIPEGYSVSREKKERFSLILESASTNQTSMYLCASSPSGRGSRAKNIQYFGAGTRLSVL.

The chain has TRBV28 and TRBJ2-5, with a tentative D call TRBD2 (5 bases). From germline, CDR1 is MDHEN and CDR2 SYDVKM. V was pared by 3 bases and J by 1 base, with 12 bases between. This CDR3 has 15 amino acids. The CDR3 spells CASSFSGSGQETQYF. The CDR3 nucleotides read TGTGCCAGCAGTTTTAGTGGGAGCGGCCAAGAGACCCAGTACTTC.